This TCR beta chain was retrieved from a study of cytomegalovirus exposure and HLA in healthy donors. V dropped 2 bases and J dropped 8; count of bases not matched to a gene: 16. The CDR3 loop spans 17 amino acids. The germline V gene has CDR1 SGHRS and CDR2 YFSETQ. About this clone: Its specificity is unknown.

The primer mix had 60 Vbeta and 13 Jbeta primers. Profiling relied on immunoSEQ multiplex PCR, and the TCRdb table lists in-frame clones only, not all of them. The sample includes 180,000 or so clones, 76% of them seen just once. Study observations and caveats: While the bulk of TCR sequences proved rare, some public TCRs turned up in many donors. Over 150 TCR beta chains were listed as cytomegalovirus-associated.

Specimen: PBMCs. The TCR comes from a woman aged 25 to 45 in good health and CMV-seropositive. This chain links TRBV5-1 with TRBJ2-3; 8 bases are a match to TRBD2. The CDR3 region has the DNA TGCGCCAGCAGCTTCGATACGGCGGGGGGCTTCCAAGTTACGCAGTATTTT. Protein sequence: CASSFDTAGGFQVTQYF.